This T cell receptor (beta chain) was profiled in a study of T cell responses to AZD1222 COVID-19 vaccine. Study-level background: Pooling of second doses given at about 4 or about 12 weeks was done.

Using immunoSEQ multiplex PCR, the repertoire was profiled, and TCRdb retains in-frame clones only, with some absent. The table shows about 99,000 clones, with over 85% occurring only once. Study outcomes and limitations: Vaccine-related CD4 TCRs covered spike, predominating at 160-218 and 743-854. White British donors predominated, females outnumbered males, and clonal diversity was possibly underestimated.

Details on this clone: Its antigen is currently unknown.

The source of this sequence is an adult in good health. The sample in question was peripheral blood, obtained on day 0 of AZD1222 vaccination.

DNA for the CDR3: TGTGCCAGCAGTATGGGGGACAATCAGCCCCAGCATTTT. Translated, it gives CASSMGDNQPQHF. The chain has TRBV2 and TRBJ1-5; a possible D gene is TRBD1 (5 bases). V gave up 5 bases and J gave up 3 bases, with 8 bases separating them. Germline values: CDR1 SNHLY, CDR2 FYNNEI. This CDR3 has 13 amino acids. Based on the CDR3 plus reference TRBV2 and TRBJ1-5, the full variable domain is EPEVTQTPSHQVTQMGQEVILRCVPISNHLYFYWYRQILGQKVEFLVSFYNNEISEKSEIFDDQFSVERPDGSNFTLKIRSTKLEDSAMYFCASSMGDNQPQHFGDGTRLSIL.